This T cell receptor (beta chain) was captured by sequencing in a study of T cell repertoires in cytomegalovirus infection (dated by TCRdb to 2018 to 2020). With respect to the entire study: The HLA type of each donor mattered for the analysis, because public TCR beta signatures pointed to carriage of CMV infection along with the matching HLA type. Study-wide findings and limitations: Cumulative frequency of public TCR beta family members discriminated carriers of CMV infection plus the relevant HLA type in this cohort and an independent roughly 330-donor cohort. The ex vivo response was dominated by HLA-C-restricted CMV-specific TCR beta clonotypes, and the single most frequent clonotype in two of eight donors was supplied by these HLA-C-restricted clonotypes.

The reads were generated on an Illumina HiSeq 1500. Clones were called with MiXCR by TCRdb after fastp trimmed the public reads at Q25, and only in-frame beta chains were retained. CDR3 protein duplicates are merged, each entry listing the most common genes and DNA. This sample lists some 400,000 distinct CDR3 sequences; roughly 31% were detected once. The ten largest make up about 13% of the sample. The germline ends are 13 bases apart after V is trimmed by 0 bases and J by 7 bases. Inclusive of the bounding cysteine and phenylalanine, the CDR3 is 15 residues long. The retained sequence is limited to the CDR3, 45 bases, with the frame set at the first base. Of note for this clonotype: What antigen it recognizes has not been identified. Per-base quality was not reported, and no clone a single base away is much larger than it.

The V gene is TRBV12-3 or TRBV12-4 and the J gene is TRBJ1-5, with the D gene uncertain. This sequence originates from a human donor in good health (CMV status not recorded). Some clones in this sample may be carry-over from other donors' samples. The sequenced sample was PBMCs. The DNA sequence follows: TGTGCCAGCAGTTTAGCCCGGCAAGGACGCCAGCCCCAGCATTTT. Translation gives CASSLARQGRQPQHF.